This T cell receptor (beta chain) was sequenced during a study of beta chain features in type 1 diabetes. Of the isolated RNA, all was reverse transcribed, and so the sequenced material was expressed TCRB transcripts. Clones were sequenced by immunoSEQ multiplex PCR, and TCRdb holds only the in-frame ones, with some missing. This table has around 340,000 clones, roughly 8% appearing once. Study-wide points: Among patients with Type 1 diabetes, TCRB CDR3s were moderately but significantly shorter in every one of the four CD4+ subsets. Cells with high TCR expression could be over-represented by cDNA sequencing. Sampled from patients, naive, central memory and Treg TCRB repertoires appeared more similar than those sampled from healthy donors.

Trimming pared 1 base from V and 6 bases from J, leaving 7 bases between. Germline V CDR1 and CDR2: LNHNV, YYDKDF (reference sequence). The CDR3 covers 12 residues. As concerns this clone: Antigen unknown.

The source material was central memory CD4+ T cells from blood. This chain joins TRBV15 and TRBJ2-7; D assignment may be TRBD1 or TRBD2 (5 bases each). This TCR was sampled from a woman between 18 and 29 years old in good health. CDR3 sequence (DNA): TGTGCCACCAGCAGAGCGGGGCGCGAGCAGTACTTC. Translated: CATSRAGREQYF.